This T cell receptor beta chain appears in the sequencing data of a study of cytomegalovirus exposure and HLA in healthy donors. For the study at large: Approximately 85 million unique TCRs from HLA-typed donors were held in an early data release. Whole-study findings and limits: Some highly shared sequence variants likely arose as a pipeline artifact. Later work associated approximately 17,000 TCR beta sequences with HLA alleles at 0.05 false discovery rate. In a later analysis, TCR beta V- and J-gene trimming was associated with a missense DCLRE1C variant.

PCR used 60 Vbeta primers and 13 Jbeta primers. Clones were read by immunoSEQ multiplex PCR, and TCRdb kept only the in-frame ones, dropping some. The sample shows roughly 170,000 clones, approximately 80% of them seen only once. About this clone itself: Antigen: not known. Compared with germline, one end of the junction differs, possibly owing to a read error.

Germline values: CDR1 SQVTM, CDR2 ANQGSEA. This CDR3 region has 11 residues. Sequenced sample: PBMCs. This clonotype was obtained from a boy between 10 and 17 years old in good health and CMV-seronegative. The rearrangement joins TRBV29-1 to TRBJ2-5; D may be TRBD1 (6 bases). The CDR3 region is CSAEGTSTQYF. Here the CDR3 DNA reads TGCAGCGCTGAAGGGACATCAACCCAGTACTTC.